This TCR beta chain was documented in a study of spatial heterogeneity in lung cancer. As for the study in general: Each time, sequencing found more beta-chain sequences than alpha-chain sequences.

By share, this clonotype counts as medium-sized (0.01 to 0.1%). Its antigen is unidentified. Because the library targeted alpha chains, this beta chain is an off-target read whose size means little. Study outcomes and limitations: The study found that expanded intratumoral alpha and beta TCR counts tracked tumor mutation counts. The estimated TCR-seq coverage of tumor T cells amounted to roughly 6.7% when looking at alpha chains and 13% when looking at beta chains.

Per the germline V gene, CDR1 is DFQATT and CDR2 is SNEGSKA (reference sequence). V dropped 6 bases and J dropped 4 bases, with 19 bases sitting between them. The CDR3 covers 14 residues. Time point specified: sample taken at primary tumor resection. The donor population consisted of some 70 patients with untreated, early-stage non-small cell lung cancer. TCR cDNA molecules each had a unique molecular identifier. TCRdb called the 5' RACE reads again in MiXCR, with one record for every CDR3 protein. In the table there are under 15,000 distinct CDR3 sequences, about 4.5% of which are singletons. The chain links TRBV20-1 to TRBJ2-7; possible D gene TRBD1, 6 bases. The sample in question was lung tumor tissue, obtained at surgery. This TCR was recovered from a female donor with early-stage non-small cell lung cancer. As DNA, the CDR3 is TGCAGTGCCAAGAACAGGGAAGGTATATACGAGCAGTACTTC. Translation gives CSAKNREGIYEQYF.